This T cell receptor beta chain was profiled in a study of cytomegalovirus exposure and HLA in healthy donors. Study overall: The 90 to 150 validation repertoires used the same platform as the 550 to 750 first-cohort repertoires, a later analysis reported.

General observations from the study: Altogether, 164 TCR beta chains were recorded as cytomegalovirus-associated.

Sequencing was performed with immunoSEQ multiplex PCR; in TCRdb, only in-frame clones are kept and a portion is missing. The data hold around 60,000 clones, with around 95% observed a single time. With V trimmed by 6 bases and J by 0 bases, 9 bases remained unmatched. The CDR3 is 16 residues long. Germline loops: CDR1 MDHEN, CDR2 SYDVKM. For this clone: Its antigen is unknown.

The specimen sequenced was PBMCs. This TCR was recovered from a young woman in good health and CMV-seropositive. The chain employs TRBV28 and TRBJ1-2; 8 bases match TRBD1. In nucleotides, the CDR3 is TGTGCCAGCAGCTTTGGACAGGGCTGGACTAACTATGGCTACACCTTC. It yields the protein CASSFGQGWTNYGYTF.